Given below is one TCR beta chain in context. This sample stems from a study of OX40 agonist ivuxolimab in advanced cancers. Using immunoSEQ multiplex PCR, the repertoire was profiled, and TCRdb retains in-frame clones only, with some absent. The table lists roughly 100,000 clones, 80% to 90% of them singletons. The CDR3 is 15 amino acids. Trimming stripped 8 bases from V and 0 bases from J, with 14 bases between. Germline V lookup: CDR1 MNHNS, CDR2 SASEGT. This specimen consisted of CD4+ or CD8+ T cells sorted from blood, obtained in a trial of the OX40 agonist ivuxolimab. The receptor comes from an adult with an advanced solid tumor such as melanoma, head and neck, liver or kidney cancer. The chain joins TRBV6-1 to TRBJ2-4; D assignment may be TRBD1 or TRBD2 (5 bases each). The CDR3 loop reads CASGRDGLAKNIQYF. In DNA, the CDR3 is TGTGCCAGCGGACGGGACGGCCTAGCCAAAAACATTCAGTACTTC.